These T cell receptor beta chains were read from a single sample in a study of cytomegalovirus exposure and HLA in healthy donors. Produced via immunoSEQ multiplex PCR; TCRdb's table is partial and in-frame only. The table shows about 120,000 clones, with over 75% occurring only once. The sequencing input was PBMCs. These receptor sequences come from a woman aged 18-29 years in good health and CMV-seropositive. CDR3s leave out the opening cysteine and the closing phenylalanine or tryptophan. The order of the fields is CDR3 protein, clone size, V gene. Size values are once, few and many counts, or a class for expanded clones, and some rows have none.

cdr3_aa: ASSPSQRTEAF
clone_size: NA
v_call: TRBV7-6

cdr3_aa: ASSPRGRGSTNEKLF
clone_size: NA
v_call: TRBV5-1

cdr3_aa: ASSAPPDYGYT
clone_size: NA
v_call: TRBV5-1

cdr3_aa: ASSPEASSSYEQY
clone_size: NA
v_call: TRBV11-2

cdr3_aa: ASRGHGKGEQF
clone_size: NA
v_call: TRBV6-4

cdr3_aa: ATKDSSGNTIY
clone_size: NA
v_call: TRBV15

cdr3_aa: ASSAGTVNTEAF
clone_size: NA
v_call: TRBV18

cdr3_aa: ASSYDVLGVNEQF
clone_size: NA
v_call: TRBV6-5

cdr3_aa: ASSQDRGPSYNEQF
clone_size: NA
v_call: TRBV4-2

cdr3_aa: ASSYIAGPTEAF
clone_size: few
v_call: TRBV6-6

cdr3_aa: ASSLGGSGANVLT
clone_size: NA
v_call: TRBV5-4

cdr3_aa: ASSAQGQPQH
clone_size: NA
v_call: TRBV19

cdr3_aa: ASSLGQGGEQY
clone_size: NA
v_call: TRBV13

cdr3_aa: ASSPGMEANTEAF
clone_size: NA
v_call: TRBV18

cdr3_aa: ASRPPEDRAEEQY
clone_size: NA
v_call: TRBV6-6

cdr3_aa: ASSLGTSFGSRDEQF
clone_size: NA
v_call: TRBV7-3

cdr3_aa: ASSIGLQGRQPQH
clone_size: NA
v_call: TRBV19

cdr3_aa: ASSLRREQF
clone_size: NA
v_call: TRBV5-1

cdr3_aa: ASSPPDGANYGYT
clone_size: NA
v_call: TRBV11-1

cdr3_aa: ASRPQGPNTEAF
clone_size: NA
v_call: TRBV11-2

cdr3_aa: ASSETGSVSGNTIY
clone_size: NA
v_call: TRBV2

cdr3_aa: ASSLVPGGVDTQY
clone_size: NA
v_call: TRBV5-1

cdr3_aa: ASSGRTSGSGSYNEQF
clone_size: NA
v_call: TRBV25-1

cdr3_aa: ASSQMILPGVGEQF
clone_size: NA
v_call: TRBV4-1

cdr3_aa: ASSPLPNTEAF
clone_size: NA
v_call: TRBV2

cdr3_aa: ASSEGQGNYGYT
clone_size: once
v_call: TRBV7-9

cdr3_aa: ASSIFAGEYSYEQY
clone_size: NA
v_call: TRBV19

cdr3_aa: ATSRGRYEQY
clone_size: few
v_call: TRBV15

cdr3_aa: ASSLEAGVRYNEQF
clone_size: NA
v_call: TRBV11-3

cdr3_aa: AWAPRLDYGYT
clone_size: few
v_call: TRBV30

cdr3_aa: ASSRRPQETQY
clone_size: NA
v_call: TRBV19

cdr3_aa: ASSLYPGQGLYEQY
clone_size: NA
v_call: TRBV27

cdr3_aa: ASSSTGEDGYT
clone_size: NA
v_call: TRBV5-1

cdr3_aa: ASSSIAGGTYEQY
clone_size: NA
v_call: TRBV5-1

cdr3_aa: ASSQSVNRGVSYEQY
clone_size: NA
v_call: TRBV2

cdr3_aa: ASSAGSNTEAF
clone_size: NA
v_call: TRBV7-3

cdr3_aa: ASSGYRADYSGANVLT
clone_size: NA
v_call: TRBV2

cdr3_aa: ASSPQTERGARETQY
clone_size: NA
v_call: TRBV7-3

cdr3_aa: ASSYGPGTNTEAF
clone_size: NA
v_call: TRBV6-5

cdr3_aa: ASSLAGRGVNYGYT
clone_size: NA
v_call: TRBV5-8

cdr3_aa: ASSLGDRSFEGYT
clone_size: NA
v_call: TRBV5-1

cdr3_aa: ASSLISGSIVETQY
clone_size: NA
v_call: TRBV5-6

cdr3_aa: ASSPRGYEQY
clone_size: NA
v_call: TRBV7-9

cdr3_aa: ASSVTSGANTDTQY
clone_size: NA
v_call: TRBV9

cdr3_aa: ASSIDRDTHYNEQF
clone_size: once
v_call: TRBV19

cdr3_aa: ASSQDSLAGAQY
clone_size: NA
v_call: TRBV4-3

cdr3_aa: ASRNREISYEQY
clone_size: few
v_call: TRBV2

cdr3_aa: ASRRTSGGGNTGELF
clone_size: NA
v_call: TRBV5-1

cdr3_aa: ASSDGGRNYGYT
clone_size: few
v_call: TRBV7-9

cdr3_aa: SVDTYNEQF
clone_size: NA
v_call: TRBV29-1

cdr3_aa: ASTGRGLEQY
clone_size: NA
v_call: TRBV6-5

cdr3_aa: ASSDSGGEAF
clone_size: NA
v_call: TRBV6-4

cdr3_aa: ASSDSGQGGTDTQY
clone_size: once
v_call: TRBV6-4

cdr3_aa: ASSFSGSIYNEQF
clone_size: NA
v_call: TRBV7-2

cdr3_aa: ASTPGTRLQETQY
clone_size: NA
v_call: TRBV19

cdr3_aa: ASSRQGRDEKLF
clone_size: NA
v_call: TRBV5-4

cdr3_aa: ASSLTGWNQPQH
clone_size: NA
v_call: TRBV6-5